This entry lists 10 T cell receptor beta chains sequenced from one sample in a study of blood T cell repertoires in COVID-19. The method was immunoSEQ multiplex PCR; TCRdb's version includes in-frame clones alone and lacks a portion of them. The sample has approximately 16,000 clones, 88% seen once. Material: peripheral blood. The receptors originated from a human donor in a cohort sampled during active COVID-19.

CDR3 protein: CASSLGGRSTEAFF. CDR3 in DNA: TGTGCCAGCAGTTTAGGGGGCCGGAGCACTGAAGCTTTCTTT. The chain uses TRBV27 and TRBJ1-1; possible D gene TRBD1, 6 bases. This CDR3 is 14 amino acids long. CDR1 is MNHEY, CDR2 SMNVEV, per germline (reference sequence). Between the trimmed V and J ends, which lost 2 bases and 4 bases, there was a span of 11 bases.

This clone was counted once. The chain combines TRBV27 with TRBJ1-2; a possible D gene is TRBD1 (5 bases). The V and J ends lost 6 bases and 0 bases respectively, with 8 bases between them. This CDR3 contains 13 residues. Germline V gene data show CDR1 as MNHEY and CDR2 as SMNVEV (reference sequence). The CDR3 sequence: CASSRDPNYGYTF. The CDR3 DNA sequence: TGTGCCAGCAGCAGGGATCCTAACTATGGCTACACCTTC.

The chain has TRBV3-1 (or the pseudogene TRBV3-2) and TRBJ2-4; 9 nucleotides match TRBD1. CDR3 size: 16 residues. The V gene end was trimmed by 2 bases and the J gene end by 8 bases; junction bases not matched to a gene: 10. CDR1 is LGHDT, CDR2 YNNKEL, per germline (reference sequence). CDR3: CASSQTPGQGGDIQYF. The CDR3 DNA follows: TGTGCCAGCAGCCAAACTCCGGGACAGGGAGGAGACATTCAGTACTTC.

The chain uses TRBV28 and TRBJ1-5, with TRBD1 matching over 8 bases. With 6 bases clipped from V and 1 base from J, the junction kept 11 bases outside the gene matches. This CDR3 contains 17 residues. Germline V CDR1 and CDR2: MDHEN, SYDVKM. CDR3 nucleotide sequence: TGTGCCAGCAGCCCATTTCAGGGGGCAGGAAGCAATCAGCCCCAGCATTTT. Protein: CASSPFQGAGSNQPQHF.

V gene TRBV6-1 combines with J gene TRBJ1-5, with D possibly matching TRBD1 (5 bases). The CDR3 length is 14 residues. Germline V gene sequence: CDR1 MNHNS, CDR2 SASEGT. V was shortened by 3 bases and J by 15 bases, with 21 bases between the two germline ends. CDR3 protein: CASSDNQGSNPGHF. CDR3 bases: TGTGCCAGCAGTGACAATCAGGGAAGCAATCCTGGGCATTTT.

The chain combines TRBV7-2 with TRBJ1-6, with D unresolved. The germline gives CDR1 SGHTA, CDR2 FQGNSA. Trimming cost V 1 base and J 0 bases, with 7 bases left between them. The CDR3 has 16 amino acids. The CDR3 DNA is TGTGCCAGCAGCTTAGGGTGGAGCTCCTATAATTCACCCCTCCACTTT. Translating gives CASSLGWSSYNSPLHF.

The CDR3 loop is CASSPLTTKGGNNSPLHF. The CDR3 bases are TGTGCCAGCTCACCACTTACTACTAAGGGGGGGAATAATTCACCCCTCCACTTT. V and J are TRBV18 and TRBJ1-6, with a tentative D call TRBD1 (6 bases). Trimming shortened V by 1 base and J by 5 bases, and 18 bases separated the two germline ends. Germline V lookup: CDR1 KGHSH, CDR2 LQKENI. The CDR3 runs to 18 residues.

V gene TRBV19 combines with J gene TRBJ2-7; perhaps TRBD1 as D (5 bases). Germline lookup yields CDR1 LNHDA and CDR2 SQIVND (reference sequence). V lost 3 bases and J 4 bases, leaving 13 bases between the germline ends. The CDR3 covers 14 residues. The CDR3: CASSIGRGVYEQYF. As DNA, the CDR3 is TGTGCCAGTAGTATCGGTAGGGGCGTGTACGAGCAGTACTTC.

The genes are TRBV7-2 and TRBJ2-7, with 7 nucleotides matching TRBD1. The CDR3 consists of 13 residues. V gave up 8 bases and J gave up 2 bases; unmatched junction bases: 6. Germline CDR1 SGHTA, CDR2 FQGNSA. Here the CDR3 reads CASGQAPTYEQYF. Written as DNA, the CDR3 is TGTGCCAGCGGACAGGCGCCTACCTACGAGCAGTACTTC.

The chain employs TRBV6-2 or TRBV6-3 and TRBJ1-2; 7 bases line up with TRBD1. This CDR3 has 17 residues. Germline CDR1 reads MNHEY; CDR2 reads SVGEGT. Trimming took 0 bases from V and 0 from J; bases not matched to a gene: 7. Here the CDR3 DNA reads TGTGCCAGCAGTTACTCGAACAGGGGATCTCCTAACTATGGCTACACCTTC. It specifies CASSYSNRGSPNYGYTF.